This record looks at one T cell receptor (beta chain) sequence and its context. Under the authors' procedure: Scientists estimated how many nucleated cells there were by amplifying reference gene primers. Assay used: immunoSEQ multiplex PCR; TCRdb lists only in-frame clones, some missing. V and J calls and clone size are copied from that table; D and trimming were computed from the DNA. The data contain under 250,000 clones, 87% of them singletons. The data originate from a study of blood T cell repertoires in COVID-19. Study-level background: Acute and convalescent COVID-19 samples came from the United States, Italy and Spain. PBMCs, B-cell-depleted T cells, or T cells were the source of the cDNA or gDNA that made up the material.

CDR3 length equals 13 residues. Germline CDR1 and CDR2: LGHNA and YSLEER. Trimming stripped 3 bases from V and 8 bases from J, with 10 bases between. The sample comprised peripheral blood. The TCR sequence derives from a man aged 18 to 35 with active or convalescent COVID-19. The chain carries TRBV4-3 and TRBJ2-2; D gene uncertain. CDR3 region: CASSQQVPGELFF. CDR3 coding DNA: TGCGCCAGCAGCCAGCAGGTTCCGGGGGAGCTGTTTTTT.